Listed below are T cell receptor beta chains from one sample, sequenced in a study of T cells in tuberculosis. Method: immunoSEQ multiplex PCR; TCRdb's copy keeps in-frame clones and lacks some. Of around 30,000 clones listed, about 82% are singletons. The material was PBMCs, obtained at tuberculosis diagnosis. These receptors all come from an adult with tuberculosis. Each CDR3 is given with its conserved first and last residue. A D gene is named only where the DNA matches it firmly. Part of the rows lack a size; the others show once, few, many or a class for expanded clones.

.,TRBV6-1,TRBJ2-7,.,TGTGCCAGCAGTGCCCGACAGACCTACGAGCAGTACTTC,CASSARQTYEQYF
.,TRBV6-5,TRBJ2-1,.,TGTGCCAGCAGTTCCCTCAATGAGCAGTTCTTC,CASSSLNEQFF
TRBD1,TRBV5-6,TRBJ2-7,.,TGTGCCAGCAGCTCCCGGGACAGAACATACGAGCAGTACTTC,CASSSRDRTYEQYF
TRBD2,TRBV9,TRBJ2-1,.,TGTGCCAGCAGCGTAGTACTAGCGGGAGGGAATGAGCAGTTCTTC,CASSVVLAGGNEQFF
.,TRBV6-5,TRBJ1-6,.,TGTGCCAGCAGTTACACGGGGGGAAATGTTTCACCCCTCCACTTT,CASSYTGGNVSPLHF
.,TRBV18,TRBJ2-1,.,TGTGCCAGCTCACCGGAGGGCGCTGAGCAGTTCTTC,CASSPEGAEQFF
.,TRBV4-1,TRBJ1-1,few,TGCGCCAGCAGCCAGGGCCAGGGGAGCACTGAAGCTTTCTTT,CASSQGQGSTEAFF
TRBD1,TRBV5-4,TRBJ2-3,once,TGTGCCAGCAGCTTGGGTGGACAGGAGGGCACAGATACGCAGTATTTT,CASSLGGQEGTDTQYF
.,TRBV29-1,TRBJ2-6,once,TGCAGCGTTTTGACAGACATCAACTCTGGGGCCAACGTCCTGACTTTC,CSVLTDINSGANVLTF
TRBD1,TRBV2,TRBJ2-7,.,TGTGCCAGCAGTGAAGACGGGACAGTCTACGAGCAGTACTTC,CASSEDGTVYEQYF
TRBD1,TRBV29-1,TRBJ2-7,.,TGCAGCGTTGAATTGGACAGGGGGATCCACGAGCAGTACTTC,CSVELDRGIHEQYF
.,TRBV28,TRBJ1-1,once,TGTGCCAGCAGTTTACCAGTAATGAACACTGAAGCTTTCTTT,CASSLPVMNTEAFF
TRBD1,TRBV30,TRBJ1-1,.,TGTGCCCACAAACCCCCGGGACAGATTATGAACACTGAAGCTTTCTTT,CAHKPPGQIMNTEAFF
.,TRBV28,TRBJ1-2,.,TGTGCCAGCAGTTTGGCGGAAGACTATGGCTACACCTTC,CASSLAEDYGYTF
.,TRBV10-2,TRBJ1-3,.,TGCGCCAGCTCCACCGAGCTACCCGGAAACACCATATATTTT,CASSTELPGNTIYF
TRBD1,TRBV5-1,TRBJ2-1,.,TGCGCCAGCAGCCGAGCGACAGGGCCCCTTAACAATGAGCAGTTCTTC,CASSRATGPLNNEQFF
.,TRBV4-1,TRBJ2-5,.,TGCGCCAGCAGCCAAGGGTCCATGGGGGGTCAAGAGACCCAGTACTTC,CASSQGSMGGQETQYF
TRBD1,TRBV2,TRBJ1-6,.,TGTGCCAGCAGAGAACAGGGGGCGCGGGCGAATTCACCCCTCCACTTT,CASREQGARANSPLHF
TRBD2,TRBV2,TRBJ2-7,.,TGTGCCAGCAGTGAAGCGGGGACTAGCGGGAGTATCCACGAGCAGTACTTC,CASSEAGTSGSIHEQYF
TRBD1,TRBV14,TRBJ2-3,.,TGTGCCAGCAGCCAAGTCACGGCAGGGGGTGCAGATACGCAGTATTTT,CASSQVTAGGADTQYF
.,TRBV14,TRBJ1-2,.,TGTGCCAGCAGCCCCCGGGGGGGGTTAGATTATGGCTACACCTTC,CASSPRGGLDYGYTF
.,TRBV2,TRBJ2-1,.,TGTGCCAGCAGCGGCGGACTGGGGGCTGGGGAGCAGTTCTTC,CASSGGLGAGEQFF
TRBD1,TRBV6-1,TRBJ2-7,.,TGTGCCAGCAGCCCCGCCGGGACAGGGGGCGAGCAGTACTTC,CASSPAGTGGEQYF
.,TRBV28,TRBJ1-5,few,TGTGCCAGCAGTTTCTCGTACAGGGTTGCTAACCAGCCCCAGCATTTT,CASSFSYRVANQPQHF
TRBD1,TRBV28,TRBJ2-2,.,TGTGCCACTACCCCAGGGACAGAAACCGGGGAGCTGTTTTTT,CATTPGTETGELFF
.,TRBV6-5,TRBJ1-1,.,TGTGCCAGCAGGCGCCTCCCGAGGACTGAAGCTTTCTTT,CASRRLPRTEAFF
TRBD2,TRBV2,TRBJ2-2,.,TGTGCCAGCAGTGATACAACTCTAGCGGTCGGCGGGGAGCTGTTTTTT,CASSDTTLAVGGELFF
.,TRBV5-6,TRBJ1-1,once,TGTGCCAGCAGCTTACGGGGGACTGAAGCTTTCTTT,CASSLRGTEAFF
TRBD1,TRBV7-2,TRBJ2-7,few,TGTGCCAGCAGCGCCCGAGGGGGACAGGGCCCCCACTTC,CASSARGGQGPHF
.,TRBV27,TRBJ2-3,.,TGTGCCAGCAGTTTATTACGCGGAGATACGCAGTATTTT,CASSLLRGDTQYF
TRBD1,TRBV6-1,TRBJ1-1,.,TGTGCCAGCAGTGAAAAGGGCAGGGGGGCGAACACTGAAGCTTTCTTT,CASSEKGRGANTEAFF
TRBD2,TRBV27,TRBJ2-5,few,TGTGCCAGCGCCGGACTAGCGGGAGAGAGGAGGGAGACCCAGTACTTC,CASAGLAGERRETQYF
.,TRBV5-1,TRBJ2-5,.,TGCGCCAGCAGCTTTAATCGGGGGACGAGGGAGACCCAGTACTTC,CASSFNRGTRETQYF
TRBD2,TRBV6-6,TRBJ2-5,.,TGTGCCAGCAAAACGGGAGGGGAAAAAGAGACCCAGTACTTC,CASKTGGEKETQYF
TRBD1,TRBV5-6,TRBJ2-7,.,TGTGCCAGCAGCACGGGGACAGAGGAGCAGTACTTC,CASSTGTEEQYF
TRBD1,TRBV7-3,TRBJ2-7,.,TGTGCCAGCAACAAGAGAAGGGGGCCCCTCTACGAGCAGTACTTC,CASNKRRGPLYEQYF
TRBD2,TRBV5-1,TRBJ2-1,once,TGCGCCAGCAGCTCCCCAAACACTAGCGGGGGGGGGAGCTCCTACAATGAGCAGTTCTTC,CASSSPNTSGGGSSYNEQFF
TRBD1,TRBV11-2,TRBJ1-1,few,TGTGCCAGCAGCGCGGACAGGGTAGGAACTGAAGCTTTCTTT,CASSADRVGTEAFF
.,TRBV4-1,TRBJ2-1,.,TGCGCCAGCAGCCAAGCCTTGAGCCCCTCCTACAATGAGCAGTTCTTC,CASSQALSPSYNEQFF
.,TRBV6-5,TRBJ2-7,once,TGTGCCAGCAGTGCTCCCGGAGGCGTCTCCTACGAGCAGTACTTC,CASSAPGGVSYEQYF